These 15 T cell receptor beta chains came from one sample sequenced in a study of blood T cell repertoires in COVID-19. The assay was immunoSEQ multiplex PCR, and TCRdb's table has in-frame clones only and misses some. The data contain some 90,000 clones, 83% of them singletons. The sample was peripheral blood. The receptors derive from a human donor in a cohort sampled during active COVID-19.

This clone was observed a handful of times. V usage is TRBV3-1 (or the pseudogene TRBV3-2) and J usage is TRBJ1-3; D is undetermined. The CDR3 has 15 amino acids. Trimming shortened V by 0 bases and J by 2 bases, and 8 bases separated the two germline ends. The germline V gene encodes CDR1 LGHDT and CDR2 YNNKEL (reference sequence). Here the CDR3 DNA reads TGTGCCAGCAGCCAAGATTGGAGAACTGGAAACACCATATATTTT. Its protein is CASSQDWRTGNTIYF.

The genes are TRBV5-6 and TRBJ1-1; D is perhaps TRBD1 (5 bases). Germline V gene data show CDR1 as SGHDT and CDR2 as YYEEEE. Trimming stripped 5 bases from V and 5 bases from J, with 13 bases between. The CDR3 runs to 13 residues. CDR3 in DNA: TGTGCCAGCAGAACCAGGGTAGGGACTGAAGCTTTCTTT. Translation gives CASRTRVGTEAFF.

This clone has only one observation. This chain uses TRBV6-5 with TRBJ1-4; 7 bases are a match to TRBD1. Per germline, CDR1 MNHEY and CDR2 SVGAGI. The CDR3 is 14 amino acids. With 6 bases clipped from V and 4 bases from J, the junction kept 5 bases outside the gene matches. The CDR3 coding sequence is TGTGCCAGCAGCCATACAGGGGATAATGAAAAACTGTTTTTT. Protein sequence: CASSHTGDNEKLFF.

In DNA form, the CDR3 reads TGTGCCGGGTCGGCTAGCGGGTCCTACAATGAGCAGTTCTTC. Protein: CAGSASGSYNEQFF. The chain carries TRBV11-2 and TRBJ2-1, with TRBD2 matching over 8 bases. V lost 11 bases to trimming and J lost 1 base; unmatched junction nucleotides: 7. Germline values: CDR1 SGHAT, CDR2 FQNNGV. The CDR3 is made up of 14 amino acids.

The chain carries TRBV9 and TRBJ2-2; maybe TRBD1 (6 bases). Germline values: CDR1 SGDLS, CDR2 YYNGEE. The ends were cut back, 4 bases at V and 0 bases at J, with 13 bases in the middle. This CDR3 has 16 amino acids. The CDR3 region is CASSIQGNSNTGELFF. The CDR3 DNA sequence: TGTGCCAGCAGCATACAGGGAAACTCGAACACCGGGGAGCTGTTTTTT.

V gene TRBV9 combines with J gene TRBJ2-1; 11 bases map to TRBD2. The ends lost 1 base at V and 5 bases at J; junction bases unmatched: 8. The germline V gene encodes CDR1 SGDLS and CDR2 YYNGEE. CDR3 length equals 17 residues. CDR3 region: CASSVISGRARDNEQFF. As DNA, the CDR3 is TGTGCCAGCAGCGTAATTAGCGGGAGGGCCCGGGACAATGAGCAGTTCTTC.

This clone appeared a few times. V and J are TRBV3-1 (or the pseudogene TRBV3-2) and TRBJ2-7; perhaps TRBD2 as D (6 bases). The V gene lost 2 bases and the J gene lost 7 bases, with 12 bases spanning the gap. Germline V gene sequence: CDR1 LGHDT, CDR2 YNNKEL (reference sequence). The CDR3 runs 13 residues. CDR3 sequence reads: CASSQIDRGEQYF. The CDR3 DNA sequence: TGTGCCAGCAGCCAAATCGACCGGGGGGAGCAGTACTTC.

The V call is TRBV7-2, the J call TRBJ1-3; 8 bases agree with TRBD1. CDR3 length equals 16 residues. The V segment lost 8 bases and the J segment 0 bases; nucleotides outside the gene matches: 9. Looked up from germline, CDR1 is SGHTA and CDR2 is FQGNSA. The chain's CDR3 is CASGQSGTGSGNTIYF. CDR3 sequence (DNA): TGTGCCAGCGGCCAATCCGGGACAGGCTCTGGAAACACCATATATTTT. Based on the CDR3 plus reference TRBV7-2 and TRBJ1-3, the full variable domain is GAGVSQSPSNKVTEKGKDVELRCDPISGHTALYWYRQSLGQGLEFLIYFQGNSAPDKSGLPSDRFSAERTGGSVSTLTIQRTQQEDSAVYLCASGQSGTGSGNTIYFGEGSWLTVV.

The V and J genes are TRBV4-3 and TRBJ2-3, with TRBD2 as a possible D gene (5 bases). Between the trimmed V and J ends, which lost 4 bases and 0 bases, there was a span of 11 bases. This CDR3 has 15 residues. CDR1 and CDR2 (germline): LGHNA, YSLEER. Here the CDR3 reads CASSRGLASTDTQYF. The CDR3 nucleotides read TGCGCCAGCAGCCGCGGACTGGCCAGCACAGATACGCAGTATTTT.

The genes are TRBV18 and TRBJ1-5; 7 bases are shared with TRBD1. With V trimmed by 4 bases and J by 5 bases, 2 bases remained unmatched. The CDR3 is made up of 13 amino acids. CDR1 is KGHSH and CDR2 is LQKENI in the germline V gene. In DNA, the CDR3 is TGTGCCAGCTCACTCGACAGGGATCAGCCCCAGCATTTT. Encoded protein: CASSLDRDQPQHF.

CDR3: CASIGGDSMNTEAFF. The DNA of the CDR3 is TGTGCCAGCATCGGGGGGGATTCCATGAACACTGAAGCTTTCTTT. The rearrangement uses TRBV2 and TRBJ1-1, with D tentatively TRBD1 (5 bases). Looked up from germline, CDR1 is SNHLY and CDR2 is FYNNEI. Trimming shortened V by 7 bases and J by 0 bases, and 15 bases separated the two germline ends. This CDR3 region has 15 residues.

V and J are TRBV14 and TRBJ2-2; 8 bases are shared with TRBD1. V was clipped by 5 bases and J by 7 bases; unmatched bases: 9. This CDR3 comprises 15 residues. Germline V CDR1 and CDR2: SGHDN, FVKESK. CDR3 nucleotide sequence: TGTGCCAGCAGCGTAAACAGGGGGATTGGCGGGGAGCTGTTTTTT. Protein: CASSVNRGIGGELFF.

The sample holds one count of this clone. This sequence joins TRBV30 and TRBJ2-7, with a tentative D call TRBD2 (5 bases). The germline gives CDR1 GTSNPN, CDR2 SVGIG (reference sequence). CDR3 size: 13 residues. V dropped 0 bases and J dropped 4 bases, with 10 bases sitting between them. CDR3 amino acids: CAWSVSWTYEQYF. Here the CDR3 DNA reads TGTGCCTGGAGTGTAAGTTGGACTTACGAGCAGTACTTC.

V is TRBV9 and J is TRBJ2-2; D is unresolved. Germline V gene lookup returns CDR1 SGDLS and CDR2 YYNGEE. Trimming shortened V by 0 bases and J by 6 bases, and 3 bases separated the two germline ends. The CDR3 consists of 12 residues. The CDR3 nucleotides are TGTGCCAGCAGCGTAGCGGCCGGGGAGCTGTTTTTT. Residues: CASSVAAGELFF.

This clone was recorded once. The gene calls are TRBV7-3 and TRBJ2-1, with a possible D match to TRBD1 (5 bases). Germline assignment: CDR1 SGHTA and CDR2 FQGTGA. The V and J ends lost 1 base and 3 bases respectively, with 13 bases between them. The CDR3 totals 16 residues. As DNA, the CDR3 is TGTGCCAGCAGCTTAATGGGCCAGGGAAACTACAATGAGCAGTTCTTC. This codes for CASSLMGQGNYNEQFF.